Presented here are 15 T cell receptor beta chains from one specimen sequenced in a study of beta chain features in type 1 diabetes. Expressed TCRB transcripts were sequenced after all isolated RNA was converted to cDNA. Method: immunoSEQ multiplex PCR; TCRdb's copy keeps in-frame clones and lacks some. The table lists approximately 200,000 clones, about 10% of them singletons. Sequences were obtained from naive CD4+ T cells from blood. The receptors here all came from a woman between 18 and 30 years old in good health.

In this sample, this clone turned up a few times. The chain combines TRBV10-2 with TRBJ2-4; 10 bases map to TRBD2. CDR3 length: 16 residues. CDR1 WSHSY and CDR2 SAAADI come from the germline V gene. The J segment lost 3 bases and the V segment lost 3 bases, leaving 5 bases of the junction unmatched. The chain's CDR3 is CASSETSGAVKNIQYF. The CDR3 nucleotides read TGCGCCAGCAGTGAAACTAGCGGGGCCGTCAAAAACATTCAGTACTTC.

This sequence joins TRBV5-1 and TRBJ2-7, with TRBD2 identical over 14 bases. J was trimmed by 3 bases and V by 3 bases; bases with no gene match: 2. This CDR3 has 15 amino acids. Germline V CDR1 and CDR2: SGHRS, YFSETQ. The CDR3 sequence: CASSWGTSGSYEQYF. CDR3 sequence (DNA): TGCGCCAGCAGCTGGGGGACTAGCGGGAGCTACGAGCAGTACTTC.

The chain has TRBV15 and TRBJ2-1; D is possibly TRBD2 (6 bases). The V end was cut by 5 bases, the J end by 6 bases, with 14 bases between. Germline loops: CDR1 LNHNV, CDR2 YYDKDF (reference sequence). The CDR3 has 14 amino acids. This CDR3 reads CATSDGGVRNEQFF. DNA for the CDR3: TGTGCCACCAGCGACGGAGGGGTGCGCAATGAGCAGTTCTTC.

V usage is TRBV4-1 and J usage is TRBJ2-5, with 13 bases matching TRBD2. J lost 2 bases, V lost 3 bases, and 9 bases had no gene match. This CDR3 comprises 18 residues. Germline V lookup: CDR1 MGHRA, CDR2 YSYEKL. The CDR3: CASSHIPGLAGRQETQYF. The CDR3 DNA follows: TGCGCCAGCAGCCATATTCCGGGACTAGCGGGGAGACAAGAGACCCAGTACTTC.

The rearrangement links TRBV5-4 to TRBJ2-2; the D gene is possibly TRBD1 (6 bases). Per germline, CDR1 SGHNT and CDR2 YYREEE (reference sequence). The CDR3 extends over 14 amino acids. The ends were cut back, 4 bases at V and 1 base at J, with 8 bases in the middle. The CDR3 reads CASSGGQNTGELFF. DNA for the CDR3: TGTGCCAGCAGCGGGGGACAGAACACCGGGGAGCTGTTTTTT.

On this clone itself: Other DNA sequences in the same sample also yield this CDR3. V and J are TRBV5-1 and TRBJ2-1; possibly TRBD1 for D (5 bases). The germline V gene has CDR1 SGHRS and CDR2 YFSETQ. Trimming left V 0 bases short and J 4 bases short, with 8 bases between. The CDR3 runs 14 residues. DNA for the CDR3: TGCGCCAGCAGCTTGGGCGACAGATACAATGAGCAGTTCTTC. It yields the protein CASSLGDRYNEQFF.

This clone was found a few times. CDR3 sequence reads: CASSPYTGKEQFF. The CDR3 DNA reads as TGTGCCAGCAGTCCGTATACAGGAAAAGAGCAGTTCTTC. J is TRBJ2-1 and V is TRBV7-3, with D tentatively TRBD1 (5 bases). CDR1 is SGHTA and CDR2 is FQGTGA in the germline V gene. The CDR3 has 13 residues. V dropped 6 bases and J dropped 10 bases, with 16 bases sitting between them.

This clone was seen only a few times. The V gene is TRBV6-1, the J gene TRBJ1-1, with 7 nucleotides matching TRBD1. The germline CDR1 and CDR2 sequences are MNHNS and SASEGT. This CDR3 is built from 15 residues. The V segment lost 2 bases and the J segment 4 bases; nucleotides outside the gene matches: 7. CDR3 protein: CASSEQFAGGTEAFF. The CDR3 nucleotides read TGTGCCAGCAGTGAACAGTTTGCAGGGGGCACTGAAGCTTTCTTT.

This chain links TRBV5-6 with TRBJ2-5, with D maybe TRBD2 (5 bases). This CDR3 has 11 residues. In germline, CDR1 is SGHDT, CDR2 YYEEEE. The V end was cut by 4 bases, the J end by 7 bases, with 8 bases between. Here the CDR3 reads CASSTRGTQYF. The CDR3 nucleotides are TGTGCCAGCAGCACCCGGGGGACCCAGTACTTC.

V is TRBV18 and J is TRBJ1-5, with D hard to call. Trimming left V 4 bases short and J 2 bases short, with 6 bases between. This CDR3 region has 13 residues. Germline CDR1 reads KGHSH; CDR2 reads LQKENI. CDR3 amino acids: CASSLSGNQPQHF. CDR3 in DNA: TGTGCCAGCTCACTGAGCGGCAATCAGCCCCAGCATTTT.

Only a few counts were recorded for this clone. V usage is TRBV2 and J usage is TRBJ2-7; D perhaps matches TRBD2 (6 bases). Trimming took off 1 base at V and 6 bases at J, with 10 bases between the two ends. Germline CDR1 SNHLY, CDR2 FYNNEI. This CDR3 is built from 13 residues. DNA for the CDR3: TGTGCCAGCAGTGAAGACGCCGGGGGCGAGCAGTACTTC. The encoded protein is CASSEDAGGEQYF.

This clone has just a few counts. The chain has TRBV11-1 and TRBJ2-1, with a tentative D call TRBD2 (6 bases). The CDR3 is made up of 14 amino acids. CDR1 and CDR2 (germline): SGHAT, FQDESV (reference sequence). V lost 3 bases and J 9 bases, leaving 15 bases between the germline ends. CDR3 in amino acids: CASSLGREQFEQFF. CDR3 in DNA: TGTGCCAGCAGCTTGGGACGGGAGCAATTTGAGCAGTTCTTC.

This clone was recorded only once. The gene calls are TRBV6-6 and TRBJ1-5, with TRBD1 matching over 9 bases. This CDR3 spans 15 amino acids. The germline V gene has CDR1 MNHNY and CDR2 SVGAGI (reference sequence). V lost 6 bases, J lost 4 bases, and 7 bases stayed unmatched. Here the CDR3 reads CASRPGQGRNQPQHF. As DNA, the CDR3 is TGTGCCAGCAGACCCGGACAGGGGAGAAATCAGCCCCAGCATTTT.

There are a few counts of this clone. V gene TRBV20-1 combines with J gene TRBJ2-5; D not certain. V lost 3 bases and J 1 base, leaving 3 bases between the germline ends. The CDR3 length is 11 residues. Germline assignment: CDR1 DFQATT and CDR2 SNEGSKA (reference sequence). The CDR3 loop is CSASLQETQYF. The CDR3 DNA follows: TGCAGTGCTAGTCTCCAAGAGACCCAGTACTTC.

This clone appeared a few times. The rearrangement joins TRBV9 to TRBJ2-1, with 8 positions matching TRBD2. The CDR3 is 15 amino acids. From germline, CDR1 is SGDLS and CDR2 YYNGEE. J was trimmed by 5 bases and V by 4 bases; bases with no gene match: 8. The CDR3 coding sequence is TGTGCCAGCAGCCCCGGGGGGGCACTTAACAATGAGCAGTTCTTC. Protein product: CASSPGGALNNEQFF.